A single sample gave rise to the 3 T cell receptor beta chains below, sequenced in a study of cytomegalovirus exposure and HLA in healthy donors. PCR employed 60 Vbeta and 13 Jbeta primers. The repertoire was sequenced with immunoSEQ multiplex PCR; TCRdb's copy has only in-frame clones and lacks some. The data show approximately 150,000 clones, with 70% to 85% seen just once and around 2.5% held by the top ten. Material: PBMCs. The receptors originated from a male donor in good health and CMV-seronegative.

The gene calls are TRBV9 and TRBJ1-2; tentatively, D is TRBD1 (5 bases). The germline V gene has CDR1 SGDLS and CDR2 YYNGEE. Trimming stripped 3 bases from V and 7 bases from J, with 13 bases between. The CDR3 contains 13 residues. The CDR3 bases are TGTGCCAGCAGCGGCGGGGGGGGTCGTGGCTACACCTTC. Amino acid sequence: CASSGGGGRGYTF.

The gene calls are TRBV28 and TRBJ1-5; D gene unclear. The CDR3 consists of 15 residues. Germline CDR1 MDHEN, CDR2 SYDVKM. V lost 6 bases and J lost 5, with 17 bases in between. This chain's CDR3 is CASSQIGREYQPQHF. In DNA form, the CDR3 reads TGTGCCAGCAGCCAGATAGGGAGGGAATATCAGCCCCAGCATTTT.

V is TRBV5-1 and J is TRBJ2-4; the match to TRBD1 covers 7 bases. Looked up from germline, CDR1 is SGHRS and CDR2 is YFSETQ. V shed 0 bases, J shed 5 bases, and the junction held 17 bases outside the gene matches. The CDR3 has 19 residues. The CDR3 region is CASSLANDPRTGTQNIQYF. The CDR3, as DNA: TGCGCCAGCAGCTTGGCGAACGACCCCCGGACAGGAACCCAAAACATTCAGTACTTC.